The sequence of this T cell receptor (beta chain) was determined in a study of T cells in Graves' hyperthyroidism and ophthalmopathy (dated by TCRdb to the late 2010s). At the level of the whole study: Peripheral blood was sampled at the time of initial diagnosis, prior to any treatment. TCR V-J signatures able to tell the groups apart were searched for in a discovery cohort of some 97 patients, of whom more than 40 had Graves' ophthalmopathy and about 55 had stable Graves' hyperthyroidism. An independent validation cohort of 18 to 20 hyperthyroidism patients and about 15 patients who later progressed to ophthalmopathy tested prospective prediction of ophthalmopathy. The approximately 90 discovery patients were divided at random into training and test sets in a 7:3 ratio. In addition, the study compared T-cell repertoires in thyroid tissue and in blood from roughly 6 Graves' hyperthyroidism patients. Following sampling, methimazole starting at 30 mg daily was given to hyperthyroidism patients, and high-dose intravenous methylprednisolone was given to ophthalmopathy patients. According to the paper, TCR Vbeta CDR3 sequencing was carried out on about 140 peripheral blood samples, which came from more than 40 ophthalmopathy, under 80 hyperthyroidism and roughly 17 progressor patients.

The hyperthyroidism patients were between 18 and 65 years old and newly diagnosed, with a disease duration of less than 2 months. Any patient with an uncontrolled infection, another autoimmune disease, pregnancy or lactation was excluded. Diagnoses relied on clinical symptoms, serum thyroxine and TRAb, thyroid ultrasound and orbital computed tomography. Blood from progressor patients was drawn when they were first diagnosed with hyperthyroidism, before any ophthalmopathy symptoms appeared. PBMCs were isolated from around 10 ml of fresh peripheral blood by Ficoll-Paque density gradient centrifugation. Progressor patients were defined as those initially diagnosed with Graves' hyperthyroidism in whom ophthalmopathy developed during follow-up. Total RNA was extracted using Trizol reagent, and RNA quality was assessed on an Agilent 2100 Bioanalyzer. This clonotype was recorded many times. The antigen this receptor binds is unknown. Qualities for individual bases were not recorded, and no much larger clone is one base off.

The TCR beta CDR3 regions were amplified from the RNA transcripts. The TCR CDR3 was subjected to a first round of RT-PCR using the HTBI primer set and the Qiagen OneStep RT-PCR kit. Libraries were constructed in a second round of multiplex PCR, after which size selection and purification were performed. Libraries were sequenced paired-end with 100 bp reads on an Illumina HiSeq2000. As for the authors' bioinformatics: SOAPnuke was used to process the raw data, throwing out any read that contained adapters or uncalled bases, had a mean Phred below 15, or lacked an exact constant-primer or identifier match. COPE v1.2.5 was used to merge the high-quality paired reads, and each unique nucleotide sequence was defined as a clonotype. MiTCR v1.1 was used to align the clonotypes against IMGT TRBV, TRBD and TRBJ reference segments. Only V-J combinations with frequency above 0.0001, covering 98% to 99.2% of repertoires, were analysed. A TCS score was defined as the ratio between F50 (clonal expansion) and ExV (chaos), using BLOSUM62-based TCRdist between CDR3 peptides within each V-J. Welch's t-statistics and random forest reduced roughly 500 V-J features to 13, which were used in a naive Bayes classifier (R e1071). The public reads were reanalyzed by TCRdb: fastp trimming at Q25, MiXCR alignment, in-frame beta chains only. Each CDR3 protein appears once, grouped with its most common genes and DNA. V and J calls and clone size were set by TCRdb, not the authors. This sample is represented by a few hundred thousand distinct CDR3 sequences; roughly 14% of them were singletons. The top ten constitute 28% of the sample.

CDR1 and CDR2 are drawn from the germline V gene (reference sequence): LNHNV, YYDKDF. V and J are trimmed by 2 bases and 9 bases, and the gene matches miss 11 bases of the junction. Reading from cysteine to phenylalanine, the CDR3 counts 16 amino acids. The sequence is cut down to CDR3 DNA, 48 bases in frame from base 1. The research as a whole found: Most expanded thyroid clonotypes (frequency above 0.001) were also detected in blood, suggesting blood repertoires may reflect thyroid immune responses. In validation, progression to ophthalmopathy was predicted by the model with more than 65% sensitivity and around 75% specificity, a median of around 5.9 months before onset. In cross-validation, a model built on a 13 V-J signature told ophthalmopathy apart from stable hyperthyroidism with under 90% sensitivity and about 81% specificity, and in testing the same model reached 80%/75%. Sample size was not statistically predetermined, and blinding of investigators to group allocation was not performed.

This clonotype was obtained from a woman between 18 and 29 years old with Graves' hyperthyroidism that later progressed to Graves' ophthalmopathy. The chain was built from TRBV15 and TRBJ2-1; TRBD2 fits 9 bases in the junction. The source material was blood. The CDR3 reads as follows: CATSRLAGVRTIEQFF. The nucleotide sequence is given as TGTGCCACCAGCAGATTAGCGGGAGTCAGGACAATTGAGCAGTTCTTC. With the portions outside the CDR3 filled from the reference TRBV15 and TRBJ2-1 genes, the complete variable region becomes DAMVIQNPRYQVTQFGKPVTLSCSQTLNHNVMYWYQQKSSQAPKLLFHYYDKDFNNEADTPDNFQSRRPNTSFCFLDIRSPGLGDTAMYLCATSRLAGVRTIEQFFGPGTRLTVL.